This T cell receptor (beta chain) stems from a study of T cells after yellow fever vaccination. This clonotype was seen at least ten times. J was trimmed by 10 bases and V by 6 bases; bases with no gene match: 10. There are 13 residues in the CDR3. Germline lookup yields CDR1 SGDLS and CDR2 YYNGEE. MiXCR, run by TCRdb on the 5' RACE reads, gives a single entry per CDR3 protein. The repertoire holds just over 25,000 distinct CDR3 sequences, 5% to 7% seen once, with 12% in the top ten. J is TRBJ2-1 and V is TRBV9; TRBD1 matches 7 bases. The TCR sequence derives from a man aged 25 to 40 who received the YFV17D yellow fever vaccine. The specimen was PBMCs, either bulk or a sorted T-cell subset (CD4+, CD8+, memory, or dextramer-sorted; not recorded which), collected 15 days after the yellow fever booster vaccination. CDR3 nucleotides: TGTGCCAGCAACAAACAGGGGTTAGACGAGCAGTTCTTC. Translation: CASNKQGLDEQFF.